This TCR beta chain stems from a study of T cell responses to AZD1222 COVID-19 vaccine. TCRdb's table, derived via immunoSEQ multiplex PCR, lists solely in-frame clones and lacks some. The data contain roughly 130,000 clones, 75% to 90% of them singletons. The table lists this clone with a count of one. The sequence derives from an adult in good health. Sequenced here: peripheral blood, sampled on day 0 of AZD1222 vaccination.

CDR3 sequence (DNA): TGTGCCAGCAGCTCCAGCGCCGCTCTTAGCAATCAGCCCCAGCATTTT. As protein: CASSSSAALSNQPQHF. This sequence joins TRBV9 and TRBJ1-5; D is unresolved. Germline lookup yields CDR1 SGDLS and CDR2 YYNGEE. There are 16 residues in the CDR3. The V gene lost 4 bases and the J gene lost 0 bases, with 14 bases spanning the gap.